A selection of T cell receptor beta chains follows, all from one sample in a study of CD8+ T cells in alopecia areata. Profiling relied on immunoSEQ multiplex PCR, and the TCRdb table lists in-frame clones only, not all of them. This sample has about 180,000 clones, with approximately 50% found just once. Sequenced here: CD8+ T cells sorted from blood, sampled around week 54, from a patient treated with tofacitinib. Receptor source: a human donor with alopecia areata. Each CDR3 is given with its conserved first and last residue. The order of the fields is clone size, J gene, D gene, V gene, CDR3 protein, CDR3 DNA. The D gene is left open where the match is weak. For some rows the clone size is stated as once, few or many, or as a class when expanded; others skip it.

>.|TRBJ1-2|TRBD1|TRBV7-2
CASSLQGAQVHTF
TGTGCCAGCAGCCTCCAGGGGGCACAAGTCCACACCTTC
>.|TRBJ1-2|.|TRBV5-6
CASRGVIHSGYGYTF
TGTGCCAGCAGGGGAGTGATACACTCCGGCTATGGCTACACCTTC
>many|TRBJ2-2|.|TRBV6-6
CASNHRGGTGELFF
TGTGCCAGCAATCACAGGGGGGGCACCGGGGAGCTGTTTTTT
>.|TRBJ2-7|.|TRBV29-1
CSVETPAASYEQYF
TGCAGCGTTGAGACCCCGGCTGCGTCCTACGAGCAGTACTTC
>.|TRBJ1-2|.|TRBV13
CASSSPGYGYTF
TGTGCCAGCAGCTCCCCTGGATACGGCTACACCTTC
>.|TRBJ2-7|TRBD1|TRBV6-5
CASSFAGTGGYEQYF
TGTGCCAGCAGTTTCGCCGGGACAGGGGGCTACGAGCAGTACTTC
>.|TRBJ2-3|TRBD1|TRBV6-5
CASSYSGTGLLDTQYF
TGTGCCAGCAGTTACTCGGGGACAGGGTTATTAGATACGCAGTATTTT
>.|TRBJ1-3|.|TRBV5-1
CASSPDMASGNTIYF
TGCGCCAGCAGCCCGGACATGGCCTCTGGAAACACCATATATTTT
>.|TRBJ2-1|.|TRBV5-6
CASSLGFGASSSYNEQFF
TGTGCCAGCAGTTTAGGGTTCGGGGCTTCGAGCTCCTACAATGAGCAGTTCTTC
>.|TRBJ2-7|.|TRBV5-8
CASSGPGTTYEQYF
TGTGCCAGCAGTGGACCGGGGACCACGTACGAGCAGTACTTC
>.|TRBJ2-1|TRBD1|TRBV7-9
CASSPLTGSSYNEQFF
TGTGCCAGCAGCCCATTGACAGGGAGCTCCTACAATGAGCAGTTCTTC
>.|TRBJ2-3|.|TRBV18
CASSGPNSPDTQYF
TGTGCCAGCTCTGGCCCCAACTCGCCAGATACGCAGTATTTT
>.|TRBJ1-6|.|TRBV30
CAWSVQGNSPLHF
TGTGCCTGGAGTGTGCAGGGAAATTCACCCCTCCACTTT
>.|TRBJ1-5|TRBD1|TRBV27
CASSLIAGGNQPQHF
TGTGCCAGCAGTTTAATAGCAGGGGGGAATCAGCCCCAGCATTTT
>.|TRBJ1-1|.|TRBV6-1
CASIRHQTHEAFF
TGTGCCAGCATCCGACATCAGACCCATGAAGCTTTCTTT
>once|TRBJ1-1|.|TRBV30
CAWSHRTEEAFF
TGTGCCTGGAGCCATAGAACAGAAGAAGCTTTCTTT
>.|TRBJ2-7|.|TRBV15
CATSKGHGQTYEQYF
TGTGCCACCAGCAAGGGACATGGCCAGACCTACGAGCAGTACTTC
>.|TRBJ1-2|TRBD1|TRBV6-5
CASSFTDRDYGYTF
TGTGCCAGCAGTTTTACGGACAGGGACTATGGCTACACCTTC